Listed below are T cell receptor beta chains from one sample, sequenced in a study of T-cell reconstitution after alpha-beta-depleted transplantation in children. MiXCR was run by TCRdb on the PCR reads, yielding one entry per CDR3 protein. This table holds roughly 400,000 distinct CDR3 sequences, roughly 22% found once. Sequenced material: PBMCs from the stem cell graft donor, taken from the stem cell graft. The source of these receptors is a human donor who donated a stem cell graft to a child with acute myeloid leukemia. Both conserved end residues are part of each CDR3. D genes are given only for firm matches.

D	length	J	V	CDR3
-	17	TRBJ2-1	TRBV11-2	CASSLERLAVSYNEQFF
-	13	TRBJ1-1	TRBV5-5	CASSRKDYTEAFF
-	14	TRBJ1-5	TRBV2	CASRTGTPVQPQHF
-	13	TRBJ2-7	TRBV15	CATSIERSYEQYF
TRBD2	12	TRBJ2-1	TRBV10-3	CATGLAGDEQFF
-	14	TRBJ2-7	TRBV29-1	CSVEGLGVRYEQYF
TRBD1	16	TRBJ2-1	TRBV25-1	CASSGPQGSISNEQFF
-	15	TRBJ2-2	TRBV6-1	CASSETGTDTWELFF
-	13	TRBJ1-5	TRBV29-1	CSVQENSYQPQHF
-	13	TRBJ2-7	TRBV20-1	CSARAPRNYEQYF
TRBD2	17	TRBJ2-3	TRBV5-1	CASSVGTSGASTDTQYF
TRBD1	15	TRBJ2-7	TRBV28	CASSPAGQGSYEQYF
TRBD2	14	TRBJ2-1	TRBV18	CASSPGLDGNEQFF
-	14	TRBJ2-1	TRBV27	CASSSILLYNEQFF
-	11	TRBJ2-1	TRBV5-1	CASGIGNEQFF
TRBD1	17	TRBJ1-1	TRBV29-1	CSVDLSGQGGLNTEAFF
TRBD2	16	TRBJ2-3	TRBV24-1	CATSDTEAGGVDTQYF
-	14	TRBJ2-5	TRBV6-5	CASSSGDDQETQYF
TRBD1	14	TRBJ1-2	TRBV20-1	CSAGRRQGGYGYTF
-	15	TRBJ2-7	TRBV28	CASSPVRTTRYEQYF
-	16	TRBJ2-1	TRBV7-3	CASSLAEAGPYNEQFF
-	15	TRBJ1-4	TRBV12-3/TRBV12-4	CASSLVEEGLEKLFF
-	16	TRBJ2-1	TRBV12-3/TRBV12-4	CASSFLPQEILDEQFF
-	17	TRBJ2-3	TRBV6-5	CASSYSFTEFATDTQYF
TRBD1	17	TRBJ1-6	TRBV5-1	CASSSAHLGQGFSPLHF
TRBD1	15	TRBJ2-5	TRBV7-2	CASSRRRTGQETQYF
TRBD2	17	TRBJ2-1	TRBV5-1	CASSSTPTSGRTNEQFF
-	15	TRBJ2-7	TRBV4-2	CASSQGSGSSYEQYF
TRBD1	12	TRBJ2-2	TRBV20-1	CSGTGDTGELFF
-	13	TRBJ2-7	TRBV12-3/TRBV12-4	CASSLPPTYEQYF
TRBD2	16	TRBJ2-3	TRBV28	CASSQRGTSGTDTQYF
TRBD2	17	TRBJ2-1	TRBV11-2	CASSLDLAGGTYNEQFF
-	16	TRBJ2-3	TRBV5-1	CASSTYTSGNPYTQYF
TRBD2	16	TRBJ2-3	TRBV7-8	CASSLIVTSGGDTQYF
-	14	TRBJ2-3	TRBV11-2	CASSLEPLRDTQYF
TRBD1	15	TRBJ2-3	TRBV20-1	CSARMGTGDGDTQYF
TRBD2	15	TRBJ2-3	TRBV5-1	CASSTLAGAGDTQYF
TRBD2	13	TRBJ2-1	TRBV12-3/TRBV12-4	CASRQTSLNEQFF
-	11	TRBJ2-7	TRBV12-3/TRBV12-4	CASSHGIEQYF
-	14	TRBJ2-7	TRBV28	CASRASARTYEQYF